One sample yielded the 9 T cell receptor beta chains listed below, sequenced in a study of blood T cell repertoires in COVID-19. The method was immunoSEQ multiplex PCR; TCRdb's version includes in-frame clones alone and lacks a portion of them. The sample lists approximately 180,000 clones, about 77% occurring once. The sequencing sample was made of PBMCs or T cells enriched from blood (not recorded which). The receptors shown here come from a woman between 45 and 60 years old with acute COVID-19.

V is TRBV23-1 and J is TRBJ1-1; D is ambiguous. TRBV23-1 is an open reading frame, and its role is uncertain. Trimming removed 5 bases from V and 1 base from J, with 11 bases in between. This CDR3 comprises 14 residues. The CDR3 DNA is TGCGCCAGCAGTAGGCAGGTAGGGAACACTGAAGCTTTCTTT. Translated: CASSRQVGNTEAFF.

V usage is TRBV6-5 and J usage is TRBJ1-5; D uncertain. The CDR3 covers 15 residues. Germline lookup yields CDR1 MNHEY and CDR2 SVGAGI. Trimming took 6 bases from V and 1 from J, leaving 13 bases between them. CDR3 sequence: CASRSTGSSNQPQHF. CDR3 coding DNA: TGTGCCAGCAGATCGACGGGGTCCAGCAATCAGCCCCAGCATTTT.

The rearrangement links TRBV30 to TRBJ1-5; tentative D call: TRBD1 (6 bases). Germline V gives CDR1 GTSNPN, CDR2 SVGIG (reference sequence). This CDR3 contains 14 residues. The V end lost 5 bases, the J end lost 4 bases, and 15 bases lay between the germline ends. CDR3 DNA sequence: TGTGCCTGGGGTCAGGGGAGGGAAAATCAGCCCCAGCATTTT. Its protein product is CAWGQGRENQPQHF.

This clone was found a few times. The rearrangement uses TRBV6-5 and TRBJ2-5; 8 nucleotides match TRBD2. V lost 7 bases to trimming and J lost 7 bases; unmatched junction nucleotides: 8. CDR3 length: 13 residues. CDR1 and CDR2 from the germline V gene are MNHEY and SVGAGI. CDR3 in amino acids: CASTGLARATQYF. The CDR3 nucleotides read TGTGCCAGCACCGGACTAGCTCGAGCGACCCAGTACTTC.

The chain carries TRBV29-1 and TRBJ1-3; possible D gene TRBD1, 5 bases. The CDR3 has 17 amino acids. The ends were cut back, 7 bases at V and 0 bases at J, with 22 bases in the middle. CDR1 and CDR2 (germline): SQVTM, ANQGSEA. CDR3 nucleotides: TGCAGCGCCGGCTGGGGCTCAGGGCGTCTCTCTGGAAACACCATATATTTT. Translated, it gives CSAGWGSGRLSGNTIYF.

The chain is built from TRBV5-4 and TRBJ1-1; D call uncertain. The length of the CDR3 is 14 residues. Germline loops: CDR1 SGHNT, CDR2 YYREEE (reference sequence). V was shortened by 0 bases and J by 0 bases, with 6 bases between the two germline ends. The CDR3 here is CASSLDGVNTEAFF. The CDR3, as DNA: TGTGCCAGCAGCTTGGACGGGGTGAACACTGAAGCTTTCTTT. Together with reference TRBV5-4 and TRBJ1-1, the CDR3 gives the full variable domain: ETGVTQSPTHLIKTRGQQVTLRCSSQSGHNTVSWYQQALGQGPQFIFQYYREEENGRGNFPPRFSGLQFPNYSSELNVNALELDDSALYLCASSLDGVNTEAFFGQGTRLTVV.

This chain links TRBV19 with TRBJ2-1; TRBD2 agrees at 8 bases. Unmatched junction bases numbered 5, after V lost 3 bases and J lost 7 bases. The CDR3 loop spans 14 amino acids. The V gene's germline CDR1 is LNHDA and CDR2 SQIVND (reference sequence). In DNA form, the CDR3 reads TGTGCCAGTAGTATTGGCGGGGGGAGGAATGAGCAGTTCTTC. It specifies CASSIGGGRNEQFF.

The rearrangement joins TRBV5-6 to TRBJ2-2; TRBD2 is a possible D gene (5 bases). The CDR3 is made up of 18 amino acids. Germline assignment: CDR1 SGHDT and CDR2 YYEEEE. The germline V and J ends were trimmed by 6 bases and 4 bases, with 25 bases remaining between them. CDR3 DNA sequence: TGTGCCAGCACCAGGTGGGTCCGGGGTCAGTTGAGCACCGGGGAGCTGTTTTTT. Translated, it gives CASTRWVRGQLSTGELFF.

This clone came up once. The rearrangement links TRBV6-5 to TRBJ2-1, with TRBD1 as a possible D gene (6 bases). The CDR3 runs 12 residues. Trimming stripped 5 bases from V and 9 bases from J, with 11 bases between. Germline V lookup: CDR1 MNHEY, CDR2 SVGAGI. The DNA for the CDR3 is TGTGCCAGCAGTCCACAGGGCGGTGAGCAGTTCTTC. It translates to CASSPQGGEQFF.